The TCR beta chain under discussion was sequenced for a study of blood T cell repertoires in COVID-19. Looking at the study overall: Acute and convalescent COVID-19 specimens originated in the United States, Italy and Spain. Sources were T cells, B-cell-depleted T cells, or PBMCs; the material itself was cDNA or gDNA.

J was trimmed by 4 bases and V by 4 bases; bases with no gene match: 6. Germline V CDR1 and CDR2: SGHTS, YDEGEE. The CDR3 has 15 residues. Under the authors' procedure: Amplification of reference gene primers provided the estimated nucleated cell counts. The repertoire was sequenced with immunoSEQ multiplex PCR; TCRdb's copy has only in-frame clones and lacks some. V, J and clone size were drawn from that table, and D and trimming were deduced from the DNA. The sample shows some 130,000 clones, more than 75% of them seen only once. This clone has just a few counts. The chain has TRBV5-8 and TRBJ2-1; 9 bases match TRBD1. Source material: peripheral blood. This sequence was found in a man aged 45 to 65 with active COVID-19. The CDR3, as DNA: TGTGCCAGCAGCGGCGGGACAGGGAGATACAATGAGCAGTTCTTC. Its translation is CASSGGTGRYNEQFF.